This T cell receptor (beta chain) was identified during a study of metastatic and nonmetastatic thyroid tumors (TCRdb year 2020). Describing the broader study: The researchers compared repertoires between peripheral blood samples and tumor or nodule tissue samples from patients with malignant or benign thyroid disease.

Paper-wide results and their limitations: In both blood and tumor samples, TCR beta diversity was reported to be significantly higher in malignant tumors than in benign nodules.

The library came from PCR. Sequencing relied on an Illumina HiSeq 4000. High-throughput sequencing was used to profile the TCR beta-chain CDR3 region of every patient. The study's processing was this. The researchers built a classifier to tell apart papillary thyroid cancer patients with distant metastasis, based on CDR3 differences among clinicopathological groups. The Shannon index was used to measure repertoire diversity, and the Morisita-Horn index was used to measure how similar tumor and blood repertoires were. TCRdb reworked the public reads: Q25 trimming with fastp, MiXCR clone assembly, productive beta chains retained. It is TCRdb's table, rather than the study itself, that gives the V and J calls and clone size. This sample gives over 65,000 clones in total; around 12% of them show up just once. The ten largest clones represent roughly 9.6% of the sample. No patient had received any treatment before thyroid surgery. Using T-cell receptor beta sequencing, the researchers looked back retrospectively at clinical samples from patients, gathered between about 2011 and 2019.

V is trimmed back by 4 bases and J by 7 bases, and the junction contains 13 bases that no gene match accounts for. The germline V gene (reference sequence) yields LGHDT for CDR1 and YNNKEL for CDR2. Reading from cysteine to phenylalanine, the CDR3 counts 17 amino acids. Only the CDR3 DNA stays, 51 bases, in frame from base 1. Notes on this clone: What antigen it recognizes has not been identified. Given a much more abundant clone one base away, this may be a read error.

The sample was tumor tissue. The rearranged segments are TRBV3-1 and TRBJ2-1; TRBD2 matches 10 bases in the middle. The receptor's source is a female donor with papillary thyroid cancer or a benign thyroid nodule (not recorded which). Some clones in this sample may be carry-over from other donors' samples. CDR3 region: CASSRDPSGRAWNEQFF. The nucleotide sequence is TGTGCCAGCAGCCGAGATCCAAGCGGGAGGGCTTGGAATGAGCAGTTCTTC.